This TCR beta chain stems from a study of T cells in localized non-small cell lung cancer. Study outcomes and limitations: Tumor samples were not multi-region, leaving intratumor heterogeneity unexcluded. Exceeding tumor, uninvolved adjacent lung had the highest T cell clonality. Prolonged overall survival went with higher T cell density in the blood.

Measured with immunoSEQ multiplex PCR; TCRdb has only the in-frame clones, and not every one. This sample has under 65,000 clones; about 90% occur once, and the top ten carry less than 25%. The trim removed 4 bases at V and 3 bases at J, leaving 1 base unmatched. This CDR3 spans 13 amino acids. The germline V gene has CDR1 SNHLY and CDR2 FYNNEI. On this clone: Its antigen is not identified.

V is TRBV2 and J is TRBJ2-5, with 8 bases fitting TRBD1. This sequence originates from a man between 35 and 75 years old with stage I squamous cell lung carcinoma. Sequencing was performed on peripheral blood, taken before any cancer treatment. In nucleotides, the CDR3 is TGTGCCAGCAGTGGGACAGGGAAAGAGACCCAGTACTTC. It translates to CASSGTGKETQYF.